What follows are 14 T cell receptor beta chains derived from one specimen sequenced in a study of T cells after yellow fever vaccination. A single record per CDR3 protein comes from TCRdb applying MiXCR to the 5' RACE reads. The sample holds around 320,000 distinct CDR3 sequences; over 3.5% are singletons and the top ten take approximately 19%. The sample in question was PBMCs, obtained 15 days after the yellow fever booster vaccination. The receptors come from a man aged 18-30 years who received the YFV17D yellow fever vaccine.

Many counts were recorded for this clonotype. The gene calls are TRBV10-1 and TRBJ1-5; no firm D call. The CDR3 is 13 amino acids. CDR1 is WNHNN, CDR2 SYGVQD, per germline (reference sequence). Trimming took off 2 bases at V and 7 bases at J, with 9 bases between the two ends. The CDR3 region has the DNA TGCGCCAGCAGTGAGGAGATTCGACAGCCCCAGCATTTT. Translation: CASSEEIRQPQHF.

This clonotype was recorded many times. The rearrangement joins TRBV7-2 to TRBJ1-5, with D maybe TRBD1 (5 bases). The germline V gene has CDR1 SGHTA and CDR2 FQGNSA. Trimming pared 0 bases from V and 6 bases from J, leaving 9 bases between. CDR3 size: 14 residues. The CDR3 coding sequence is TGTGCCAGCAGCTTAGCTCAGGGTTCTCAGCCCCAGCATTTT. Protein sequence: CASSLAQGSQPQHF.

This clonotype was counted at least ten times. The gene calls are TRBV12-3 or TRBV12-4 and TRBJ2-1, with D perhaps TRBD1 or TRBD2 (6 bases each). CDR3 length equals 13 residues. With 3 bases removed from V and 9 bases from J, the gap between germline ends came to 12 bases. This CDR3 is CASSFGGQGEQFF. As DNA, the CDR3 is TGTGCCAGCAGTTTCGGGGGCCAGGGTGAGCAGTTCTTC.

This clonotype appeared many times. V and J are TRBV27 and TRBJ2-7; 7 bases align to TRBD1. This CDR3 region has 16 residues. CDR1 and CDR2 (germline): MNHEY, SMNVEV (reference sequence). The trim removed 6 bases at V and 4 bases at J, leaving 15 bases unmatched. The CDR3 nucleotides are TGTGCCAGCAGCAAAACTCTTGACAGGGATAATTACGAGCAGTACTTC. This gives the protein CASSKTLDRDNYEQYF.

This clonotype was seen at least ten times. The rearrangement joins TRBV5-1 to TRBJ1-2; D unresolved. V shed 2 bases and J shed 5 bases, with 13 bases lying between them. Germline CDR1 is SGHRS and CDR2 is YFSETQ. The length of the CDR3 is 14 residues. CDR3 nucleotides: TGCGCCAGCAGCTTTGATAGGGCTCAATATGGCTACACCTTC. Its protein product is CASSFDRAQYGYTF.

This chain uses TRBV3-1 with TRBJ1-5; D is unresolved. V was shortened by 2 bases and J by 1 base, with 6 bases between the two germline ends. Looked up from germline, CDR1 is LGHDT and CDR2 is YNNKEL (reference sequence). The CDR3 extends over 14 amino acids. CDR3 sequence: CASSQLVSNQPQHF. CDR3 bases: TGTGCCAGCAGCCAACTAGTGAGCAATCAGCCCCAGCATTTT. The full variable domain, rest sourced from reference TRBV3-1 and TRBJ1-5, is DTAVSQTPKYLVTQMGNDKSIKCEQNLGHDTMYWYKQDSKKFLKIMFSYNNKELIINETVPNRFSPKSPDKAHLNLHINSLELGDSAVYFCASSQLVSNQPQHFGDGTRLSIL.

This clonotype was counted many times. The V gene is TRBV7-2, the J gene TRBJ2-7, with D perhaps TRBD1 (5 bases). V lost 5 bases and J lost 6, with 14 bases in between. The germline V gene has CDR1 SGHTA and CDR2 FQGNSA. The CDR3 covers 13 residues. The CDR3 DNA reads TGTGCCAGCAGCCAAACCCAGGACACCGAGCAGTACGTC. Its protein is CASSQTQDTEQYV.

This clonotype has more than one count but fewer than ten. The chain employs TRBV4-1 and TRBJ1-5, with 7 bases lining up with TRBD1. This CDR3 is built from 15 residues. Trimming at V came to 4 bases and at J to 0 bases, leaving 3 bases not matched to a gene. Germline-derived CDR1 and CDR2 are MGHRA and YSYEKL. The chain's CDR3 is CASSRNRGSNQPQHF. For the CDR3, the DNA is TGCGCCAGCAGCCGGAACAGGGGTAGCAATCAGCCCCAGCATTTT.

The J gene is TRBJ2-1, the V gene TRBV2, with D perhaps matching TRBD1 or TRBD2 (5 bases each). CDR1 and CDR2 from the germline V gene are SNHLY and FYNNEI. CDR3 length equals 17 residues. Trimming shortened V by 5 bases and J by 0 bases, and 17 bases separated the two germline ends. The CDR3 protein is CASSPTGTASSYNEQFF. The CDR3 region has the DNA TGTGCCAGCAGTCCAACCGGGACGGCAAGCTCCTACAATGAGCAGTTCTTC.

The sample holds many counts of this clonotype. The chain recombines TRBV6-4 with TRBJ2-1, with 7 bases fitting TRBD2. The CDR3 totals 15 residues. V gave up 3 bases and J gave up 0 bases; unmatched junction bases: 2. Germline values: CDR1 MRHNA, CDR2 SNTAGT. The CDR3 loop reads CASSERTSSYNEQFF. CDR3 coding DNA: TGTGCCAGCAGTGAACGGACTAGCTCCTACAATGAGCAGTTCTTC.

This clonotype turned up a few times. The CDR3 is CASSLGTALTDTQYF. The CDR3 bases are TGTGCCAGCAGCCTTGGGACAGCTCTCACAGATACGCAGTATTTT. This chain joins TRBV11-3 and TRBJ2-3; 7 bases are shared with TRBD1. The J segment lost 2 bases and the V segment lost 5 bases, leaving 7 bases of the junction unmatched. Germline values: CDR1 SGHNT, CDR2 YENEEA. The CDR3 sequence is 15 residues long. Supplemented by reference TRBV11-3 and TRBJ2-3, the full variable domain reads EAGVVQSPRYKIIEKKQPVAFWCNPISGHNTLYWYLQNLGQGPELLIRYENEEAVDDSQLPKDRFSAERLKGVDSTLKIQPAELGDSAVYLCASSLGTALTDTQYFGPGTRLTVL.

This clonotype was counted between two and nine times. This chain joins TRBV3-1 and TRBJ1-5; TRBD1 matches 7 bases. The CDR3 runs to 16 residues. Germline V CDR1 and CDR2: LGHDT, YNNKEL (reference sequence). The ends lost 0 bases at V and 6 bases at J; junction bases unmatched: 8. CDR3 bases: TGTGCCAGCAGCCAAGACCCGACAGGGTATGGTCAGCCCCAGCATTTT. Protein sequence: CASSQDPTGYGQPQHF.

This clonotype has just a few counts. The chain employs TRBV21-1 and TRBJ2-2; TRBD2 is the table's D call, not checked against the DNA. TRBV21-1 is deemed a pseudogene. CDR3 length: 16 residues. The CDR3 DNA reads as TGTGCCAGCGCTTGCCGGGGGGGGAGGAACACCGGGGAGCTGTTTTTT. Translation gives CASACRGGRNTGELFF.

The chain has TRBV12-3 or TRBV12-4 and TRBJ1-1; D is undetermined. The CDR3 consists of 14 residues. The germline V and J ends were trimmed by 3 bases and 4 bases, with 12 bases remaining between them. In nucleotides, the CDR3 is TGTGCCAGCAGTTTGCTGGGAGGATCCACTGAAGCTTTCTTT. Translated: CASSLLGGSTEAFF.